The clone carrying this T cell receptor (beta chain) has at least ten counts. Its matching antigen is unknown. TCRdb re-analyzed the PCR reads using MiXCR. This sample yields 20,000 to 25,000 clones, of which 10% to 15% are seen a single time; 24% belongs to the top ten. This sample stems from a study of metastatic and nonmetastatic thyroid tumors. Prior to thyroid surgery, none of the patients had received any treatment. The germline V and J ends were trimmed by 3 bases and 4 bases, with 15 bases remaining between them. The CDR3 loop spans 14 amino acids. From germline, CDR1 is DFQATT and CDR2 SNEGSKA (reference sequence). Overall study results and limits: For both blood and tumor, malignant thyroid tumors reportedly showed significantly higher TCR beta diversity than benign nodules did.

Sequencing was performed on blood. The rearrangement joins TRBV20-1 to TRBJ1-1, with D possibly matching TRBD1 (6 bases). The clonotype originates from a female donor with papillary thyroid cancer or a benign thyroid nodule (not recorded which). Some clones in this sample may be carry-over from other donors' samples. The CDR3 DNA reads as TGCAGTGCTAGCTCTGGGGGGGCTAGCACTGAAGCTTTCTTT. It codes for CSASSGGASTEAFF.